The rows below give T cell receptor beta chains drawn from one sample of a study of read filtering for tumor transcriptome and immune sequencing. Each CDR3 protein is one row after TCRdb ran MiXCR on the reads. The sample shows 100,000 to 150,000 distinct CDR3 sequences, 10% to 15% of them seen only once. Material for sequencing was a population of CD138-negative cells sorted from bone marrow. These receptors all come from a donor at least 40 years old with multiple myeloma. Both conserved end residues are part of each CDR3. The D gene is left open where the match is weak. Clone size is not always given. Where it is, it says once, few, many or a class for expanded clones.

v_gene	j_gene	d_gene	abundance	CDR3nt	CDR3aa
TRBV7-2	TRBJ2-2	TRBD1	few	TGTGCCAGCAGCTCCTACAGGGGCCAGGACACCGGGGAGCTGTTTTTT	CASSSYRGQDTGELFF
TRBV7-9	TRBJ2-3	.	many	TGTGCCAGCAGCTTAGAAGGGAACACAGATACGCAGTATTTT	CASSLEGNTDTQYF
TRBV10-3	TRBJ1-2	.	many	TGTGCCATCAGTGAGGACAGCTATGGCTACACCTTC	CAISEDSYGYTF
TRBV28	TRBJ1-1	.	many	TGTGCCAGCGGAAGAGACCAGAACACTGAAGCTTTCTTT	CASGRDQNTEAFF
TRBV20-1	TRBJ2-3	TRBD2	many	TGCAGTGCCCCTGGCCGAGCGGGAAGGACAGATACGCAGTATTTT	CSAPGRAGRTDTQYF
TRBV20-1	TRBJ1-5	.	many	TGCAGTGCCCACGGGCTACGCAATCAGCCCCAGCATTTT	CSAHGLRNQPQHF
TRBV11-2	TRBJ2-2	.	.	TGTGCCAGCAGCTTGGCCATAATGGCCGGGGAGCTGTTTTTT	CASSLAIMAGELFF
TRBV5-1	TRBJ2-4	.	many	TGCGCCAGCAGCTTGCGGGGTCTAGCCAAAAACATTCAGTACTTC	CASSLRGLAKNIQYF
TRBV29-1	TRBJ2-5	.	many	TGCAGCGCTGACGGGGGTGGGCAGACCCAGTACTTC	CSADGGGQTQYF
TRBV18	TRBJ2-3	.	.	TGTGCCAGCTCCCCTTTTGAGGGGAAGAAGACAGATACGCAGTATTTT	CASSPFEGKKTDTQYF
TRBV7-8	TRBJ1-3	.	.	TGTGCCAGCGGCTGGGCGAACGGAAACACCATATATTTT	CASGWANGNTIYF
TRBV7-9	TRBJ1-1	TRBD1	many	TGTGCCAGCACCCTGACAGGGGGCGCAGGTGAAGCTTTCTTT	CASTLTGGAGEAFF
TRBV5-1	TRBJ2-5	.	many	TGCGCCAGCAGCTTGGATGGCGGTTCTCAAGAGACCCAGTACTTC	CASSLDGGSQETQYF
TRBV5-1	TRBJ2-1	.	many	TGCGCCAGCAGCTTGGAGGGGTCGGTGAATAATGAGCAGTTCTTC	CASSLEGSVNNEQFF
TRBV10-3	TRBJ2-6	TRBD2	many	TGTGCCACCTCGGGACTAGCGGGAGACTCTGGGGCCAACGTCCTGACTTTC	CATSGLAGDSGANVLTF
TRBV5-1	TRBJ2-3	.	many	TGCGCCAGCAGCTTGGTTGTCACAGATACGCAGTATTTT	CASSLVVTDTQYF
TRBV5-1	TRBJ1-1	TRBD1	many	TGCGCCAGCAGCTTGGCCCCGACAGGGGGTGGGACTGAAGCTTTCTTT	CASSLAPTGGGTEAFF
TRBV10-3	TRBJ2-2	.	many	TGTGCCATCAGACAGGCCGGGGCCGCCGGGGAGCTGTTTTTT	CAIRQAGAAGELFF
TRBV20-1	TRBJ1-5	.	many	TGCAGTGCTTCATCCCTCCAATGGGGAAGAAATCAGCCCCAGCATTTT	CSASSLQWGRNQPQHF
TRBV4-2	TRBJ2-5	TRBD1	.	TGTGCCAGCAGCCAAAATTACAGGGGTCAACAGACCCAGTACTTC	CASSQNYRGQQTQYF
TRBV28	TRBJ1-1	.	many	TGTGCCAGCAGTTTAGGAGGGCGGGGAGGAGCTGAAGCTTTCTTT	CASSLGGRGGAEAFF
TRBV24-1	TRBJ2-1	TRBD2	few	TGTGCCACCAGTGAAGGGACTAGCGGGACCTACAATGAGCAGTTCTTC	CATSEGTSGTYNEQFF
TRBV5-1	TRBJ2-4	.	many	TGCGCCAGCAGCTGGGGGACTCCCAGTCTAAACATTCAGTACTTC	CASSWGTPSLNIQYF
TRBV9	TRBJ2-1	TRBD2	many	TGTGCCAGCAGCGTAGGGCTAGCGGGAGCCCCTTACAATGAGCAGTTCTTC	CASSVGLAGAPYNEQFF
TRBV5-1	TRBJ1-4	.	many	TGCGCCAGCGCAGTAGAACAGTCTAATGAAAAACTGCTTTTT	CASAVEQSNEKLLF
TRBV5-1	TRBJ2-5	TRBD1	many	TGCGCCAGCAGCTTGGGGACAGGGCTTGAGACCCAGTACTTC	CASSLGTGLETQYF
TRBV5-1	TRBJ2-7	.	many	TGCGCCAGCAGCTTTCGTCCAGAAGGCGCCGAGCAGTACTTC	CASSFRPEGAEQYF
TRBV7-9	TRBJ1-1	.	few	TGTGCCAGCACCGCAGGGGTGAACACTGAAGCTTTCTTT	CASTAGVNTEAFF
TRBV6-2/TRBV6-3	TRBJ2-2	.	many	TGTGCCAGCAGCCTAGCCAGGGCCGGGGCCGGGGAGCTGTTTTTT	CASSLARAGAGELFF
TRBV10-2	TRBJ2-7	TRBD2	many	TGCGCCAGCAGTGAGTCTGGGACTAGCGGCTACGAGCAGTACTTC	CASSESGTSGYEQYF
TRBV7-9	TRBJ2-1	TRBD1	many	TGTGCCAGCAGCCGCCCGGACAGGTCAGAGCAGTTCTTC	CASSRPDRSEQFF
TRBV19	TRBJ1-2	.	many	TGTGCCAGTACCCCCGATAAGAACTATGGCTACACCTTC	CASTPDKNYGYTF
TRBV7-9	TRBJ2-1	TRBD2	many	TGTGCCAGCACCGATCGGGAGGCGGGCGTCTACAATGAGCAGTTCTTC	CASTDREAGVYNEQFF
TRBV29-1	TRBJ2-5	TRBD2	many	TGCAGCGCTAGCGGGGGCGACCAAGAGACCCAGTACTTC	CSASGGDQETQYF
TRBV12-3/TRBV12-4	TRBJ2-1	TRBD2	many	TGTGCCAGCAGTCTTGGGACTAGCGGGGTTCCCTATGAGCAGTTCTTC	CASSLGTSGVPYEQFF
TRBV7-9	TRBJ1-5	TRBD1	many	TGTGCCAGCAGCCTCGCCGGACAGGGCAATCAGCCCCAGCATTTT	CASSLAGQGNQPQHF
TRBV5-4	TRBJ1-2	.	many	TGTGCCAGCAACATGGACTCAAACTATGGCTACACCTTC	CASNMDSNYGYTF
TRBV19	TRBJ1-1	TRBD1	many	TGTGCCAGTAGCCCATCTTGGGGACAGGGCATGACTGAAGCTTTCTTT	CASSPSWGQGMTEAFF
TRBV6-5	TRBJ2-5	TRBD1	many	TGTGCCAGCAGCAAGACAGGGCTTGCGACCCAGTACTTC	CASSKTGLATQYF
TRBV3-1	TRBJ1-2	TRBD1	.	TGTGCCAGCAGCCACATCGGACAGGGGCTGGTTCGCTACACCTTC	CASSHIGQGLVRYTF
TRBV30	TRBJ1-2	.	.	TGTGCCTGGAACCGGGGATTCACTTATGGCTACGCCTTC	CAWNRGFTYGYAF
TRBV3-1	TRBJ2-4	.	.	TGTGCCAGCAGCCAAAGGGGGACAAACATTCAGTACTTC	CASSQRGTNIQYF
TRBV4-2	TRBJ2-1	.	many	TGTGCCAGCAGCCAAGGCTACAGGGAAGGTATGGGTGAGCAGTTCTTC	CASSQGYREGMGEQFF
TRBV11-3	TRBJ2-5	TRBD2	.	TGTGCCAGCAGCGACACGGGACTAGCGGGACACCAAGAGACCCAGTACTTC	CASSDTGLAGHQETQYF
TRBV3-1	TRBJ2-1	.	.	TGTGCCAGCAGCCAAGGGAGTTCGAATGAGCAGTTCTTC	CASSQGSSNEQFF
TRBV7-9	TRBJ2-2	.	few	TGTGCCAGCAGCTTCGAAGTGGGCCAGCCCACCGGGGAGCTGTTTTTT	CASSFEVGQPTGELFF
TRBV9	TRBJ2-6	TRBD2	many	TGTGCCAGCAGCGTAGCGGGGAGGGGCTCTGGGGCCAACGTCCTGACTTTC	CASSVAGRGSGANVLTF
TRBV7-9	TRBJ1-2	.	many	TGTGCCAGCAGCTTATACTTTTCAGGCTACACCTTC	CASSLYFSGYTF
TRBV20-1	TRBJ2-7	.	many	TGCAGTGCTAGGGTCACGGGGTTGGGCGAGCAGTACTTC	CSARVTGLGEQYF
TRBV5-1	TRBJ1-6	.	many	TGCGCCAGCAGCTTGGCGATTGGGGAAAATTCACCCCTCCACTTT	CASSLAIGENSPLHF
TRBV12-3/TRBV12-4	TRBJ2-5	.	many	TGTGCCAGCAGTTTATTCGGGGCGAGGGAGACCCAGTACTTC	CASSLFGARETQYF
TRBV20-1	TRBJ2-2	TRBD2	many	TGCAGTGCTCGGCCCCTAGCGGGAACGAACACCGGGGAGCTGTTTTTT	CSARPLAGTNTGELFF
TRBV7-9	TRBJ1-2	TRBD1	many	TGTGCCAGCAGCTCGCCGGGACAGTATAACTATGGCTACACCTTC	CASSSPGQYNYGYTF
TRBV20-1	TRBJ2-5	TRBD2	.	TGCAGTGCTAGAGGACGGGGAGGGGAGACCCAGTACTTC	CSARGRGGETQYF
TRBV9	TRBJ2-1	TRBD2	many	TGTGCCAGCAGCGTAGAAAGCGGGGCGGGGGTCTATGAGCAGTTCTTC	CASSVESGAGVYEQFF
TRBV11-2	TRBJ1-1	.	many	TGTGCCAGCAGCTTGTTGGGCACTGAAGCTTTCTTT	CASSLLGTEAFF
TRBV7-2	TRBJ2-1	.	many	TGTGCCAGCAGCTTTTTTGGTAGCGGCAGTGAGCAGTTCTTC	CASSFFGSGSEQFF